This T cell receptor beta chain was obtained from a study of CD8 T cells in ankylosing spondylitis. General observations from the study: The authors reported significant enrichment of disease-linked clones in matched ankylosing spondylitis synovial fluid.

TCRdb fed the 5' RACE reads into MiXCR, producing one record per CDR3 protein. The sample lists roughly 230,000 distinct CDR3 sequences; over 15% were seen once. CDR3 size: 12 residues. V was shortened by 4 bases and J by 6 bases, with 9 bases between the two germline ends. Points on this clonotype: What it binds is unknown.

The J gene is TRBJ2-5, the V gene TRBV12-3 or TRBV12-4; D unresolved. The receptor comes from a male donor with ankylosing spondylitis or in good health (not recorded which). Material: blood, either unsorted or a sorted T cell fraction (not recorded which). As DNA, the CDR3 is TGTGCCAGCAGTTGGACGGTGAAGACCCAGTACTTC. This codes for CASSWTVKTQYF.